This T cell receptor beta chain derives from a study of blood T cell repertoires in COVID-19. Study summary: T cells, B-cell-depleted T cells, or PBMCs provided the cDNA or gDNA that served as material.

As handled by the study authors: The assay estimated nucleated cells by amplifying reference gene primers. The assay was immunoSEQ multiplex PCR, and TCRdb's table has in-frame clones only and misses some. The V and J calls and clone size are taken from that table; D and trimming were inferred from the DNA. The sample includes some 250,000 clones, approximately 86% of them seen just once. The CDR3 runs 14 residues. Trimming at V came to 0 bases and at J to 3 bases, leaving 3 bases not matched to a gene. Germline CDR1 is SGHKS and CDR2 is YYEKEE (reference sequence). This TCR was recovered from a woman between 40 and 50 years old with acute COVID-19. V gene TRBV5-5 combines with J gene TRBJ2-7; 7 bases agree with TRBD2. The sequenced sample consisted of PBMCs or T cells enriched from blood (not recorded which). The CDR3 protein is CASSLVGGSYEQYF. CDR3 nucleotide sequence: TGTGCCAGCAGCTTGGTGGGGGGGAGCTACGAGCAGTACTTC.